This T cell receptor beta chain was profiled in a study of blood T cell repertoires in COVID-19. The germline gives CDR1 SGDLS, CDR2 YYNGEE. The V end was cut by 0 bases, the J end by 9 bases, with 21 bases between. The CDR3 contains 16 residues. Using immunoSEQ multiplex PCR, the repertoire was profiled, and TCRdb retains in-frame clones only, with some absent. The sample shows fewer than 250,000 clones, roughly 85% of them seen only once. The sequence came from a woman in her forties with acute COVID-19. The source material was PBMCs or T cells enriched from blood (not recorded which). This chain connects TRBV9 to TRBJ1-1; weak D call: TRBD1 (5 bases). CDR3 DNA sequence: TGTGCCAGCAGCGTAGCCCTCTCAGTAAGTGACAGTAAAGCTTTCTTT. Residues: CASSVALSVSDSKAFF.